Below are 28 T cell receptor beta chains sequenced from a single sample in a study of T cell repertoires in cytomegalovirus infection. TCRdb fed the reads into MiXCR, producing one record per CDR3 protein. In the table there are around 900,000 distinct CDR3 sequences, less than 35% of which are singletons. Their antigens are not known. The sequences come from cultured CD8+ T cells from PBMCs, collected from culture after CMV antigen stimulation. These receptors originate from a human donor in good health (CMV status not recorded). Some clones in this sample may be carry-over from other donors' samples.

At least ten counts were recorded for this clonotype. The genes are TRBV7-3 and TRBJ2-1; 12 bases fit TRBD2. V was clipped by 5 bases and J by 3 bases; unmatched bases: 8. This CDR3 has 17 residues. Germline CDR1 and CDR2: SGHTA and FQGTGA. As DNA, the CDR3 is TGTGCCAGCAGCCCCTCCGGACTAGCGGGGCTCTACAATGAGCAGTTCTTC. Amino acids: CASSPSGLAGLYNEQFF.

The genes are TRBV5-4 and TRBJ1-2, with D possibly TRBD1 on 5 matching bases. CDR3 length: 17 residues. CDR1 is SGHNT and CDR2 is YYREEE in the germline V gene (reference sequence). V was shortened by 4 bases and J by 3 bases, with 22 bases between the two germline ends. The CDR3 spells CASSLGKGRVGDYGYTF. CDR3 in DNA: TGTGCCAGCAGCCTAGGGAAGGGGCGTGTGGGGGACTATGGCTACACCTTC.

This rearrangement joins TRBV19 to TRBJ2-5; 10 positions match TRBD1. This CDR3 has 16 residues. CDR1 LNHDA and CDR2 SQIVND come from the germline V gene (reference sequence). V shed 3 bases, J shed 5 bases, and the junction held 9 bases outside the gene matches. The CDR3 DNA reads as TGTGCCAGTAGTATGGAGATGTGGACAGGGGGTGAGACCCAGTACTTC. It codes for CASSMEMWTGGETQYF.

J is TRBJ2-2 and V is TRBV6-5; D may be TRBD2 (7 bases). V lost 10 bases, J lost 4 bases, and 16 bases lay in between. This CDR3 contains 14 residues. Germline lookup yields CDR1 MNHEY and CDR2 SVGAGI. The CDR3 sequence: CATRGAAGTGELFF. CDR3 bases: TGTGCCACACGGGGGGCAGCAGGCACCGGGGAGCTGTTTTTT.

The gene calls are TRBV6-5 and TRBJ1-3; a possible D gene is TRBD1 (6 bases). The CDR3 has 16 amino acids. Germline CDR1 reads MNHEY; CDR2 reads SVGAGI. V was cut by 4 bases and J by 2 bases, with 15 bases left in between. CDR3 sequence: CASSLVTGAAGNTIYF. CDR3 DNA: TGTGCCAGCAGTTTAGTTACGGGGGCCGCTGGAAACACCATATATTTT.

CDR3 DNA sequence: TGTGCCAGCAGCTTTACCGGGACAGGGCCCACTGAAGCTTTCTTT. This encodes CASSFTGTGPTEAFF. The chain carries TRBV5-6 and TRBJ1-1; 9 bases align to TRBD1. This CDR3 contains 15 residues. The V segment lost 2 bases and the J segment 4 bases; nucleotides outside the gene matches: 6. The germline gives CDR1 SGHDT, CDR2 YYEEEE.

As concerns this clonotype: A junction boundary mismatches the germline segment, possibly from a read error. The chain couples TRBV7-4 to TRBJ1-1; perhaps TRBD1 as D (5 bases). The V gene's germline CDR1 is SGHVT and CDR2 SQSDAQ. This CDR3 region has 17 residues. CDR3 DNA sequence: TGTGCCAACAGCCCACGGCAGGGAATGTGGGTGAACACTGAAGCTTTCTTT. It translates to CANSPRQGMWVNTEAFF.

The chain combines TRBV4-1 with TRBJ2-1, with D unclear. CDR1 is MGHRA, CDR2 YSYEKL, per germline. Trimming removed 4 bases from V and 0 bases from J, with 10 bases in between. The CDR3 contains 15 residues. CDR3 nucleotides: TGCGCCAGCAGCCCCAGCCCTAGCTCCTACAATGAGCAGTTCTTC. Its protein is CASSPSPSSYNEQFF.

Ten or more counts support this clonotype. J is TRBJ1-1 and V is TRBV4-3; 7 nucleotides match TRBD1. The V segment lost 4 bases and the J segment 4 bases; nucleotides outside the gene matches: 12. The CDR3 extends over 16 amino acids. The germline CDR1 and CDR2 sequences are LGHNA and YSLEER. The DNA for the CDR3 is TGCGCCAGCAGCCCTCAGACAGGGTTTGGTGGCACTGAAGCTTTCTTT. This encodes CASSPQTGFGGTEAFF.

This clonotype was counted a few times. The chain is built from TRBV24-1 and TRBJ2-3; maybe TRBD2 (6 bases). Trimming left V 9 bases short and J 6 bases short, with 21 bases between. The CDR3 loop spans 15 amino acids. Looked up from germline, CDR1 is KGHDR and CDR2 is SFDVKD. CDR3 protein: CATHSGGSLSDTQYF. The DNA for the CDR3 is TGTGCCACCCACTCCGGGGGATCCTTGTCGGATACGCAGTATTTT.

V is TRBV19 and J is TRBJ2-7; 12 nucleotides align to TRBD1. The germline V gene has CDR1 LNHDA and CDR2 SQIVND (reference sequence). The ends lost 5 bases at V and 5 bases at J; junction bases unmatched: 7. The CDR3 covers 15 residues. DNA of the CDR3: TGTGCCAGTAGTCCATGGGACAGGGGGCTGGACGAGCAGTACTTC. Amino acids: CASSPWDRGLDEQYF.

This chain connects TRBV9 to TRBJ1-2, with 11 nucleotides matching TRBD1. In germline, CDR1 is SGDLS, CDR2 YYNGEE. The CDR3 totals 14 residues. V shed 7 bases and J 3 bases; nucleotides not matched to a gene: 5. This CDR3 is CASFRDRGDYGYTF. CDR3 nucleotides: TGTGCCAGCTTTCGGGACAGGGGGGACTATGGCTACACCTTC.

The chain uses TRBV27 and TRBJ2-2; unclear D gene. V lost 3 bases to trimming and J lost 4 bases, with 6 bases between them. CDR1 MNHEY and CDR2 SMNVEV come from the germline V gene (reference sequence). This CDR3 contains 13 residues. In DNA form, the CDR3 reads TGTGCCAGCAGTTTCCAGATCACCGGGGAGCTGTTTTTT. This codes for CASSFQITGELFF.

This clonotype was counted between two and nine times. The chain couples TRBV27 to TRBJ2-7; D unclear. V shed 6 bases and J shed 0 bases, with 9 bases lying between them. CDR1 is MNHEY and CDR2 is SMNVEV in the germline V gene (reference sequence). This CDR3 is 13 amino acids long. The CDR3 DNA reads as TGTGCCAGCAGAGGCTCGAGCTCCTACGAGCAGTACGTC. This sequence encodes CASRGSSSYEQYV.

The V call is TRBV6-5, the J call TRBJ2-1, with D possibly called TRBD1 or TRBD2 (5 bases each). This CDR3 contains 19 residues. Germline CDR1 MNHEY, CDR2 SVGAGI. V was shortened by 4 bases and J by 3 bases, with 25 bases between the two germline ends. DNA for the CDR3: TGTGCCAGCAGTTCACTATTGGGTCCTCGGGGCCATTACTACAATGAGCAGTTCTTC. The encoded protein is CASSSLLGPRGHYYNEQFF.

This chain links TRBV6-2 or TRBV6-3 with TRBJ2-7; TRBD1 agrees at 7 bases. In germline, CDR1 is MNHEY, CDR2 SVGEGT. This CDR3 comprises 13 residues. V lost 8 bases and J lost 3; bases outside the gene matches: 7. The CDR3: CASAKAGGYEQYV. The CDR3 coding sequence is TGTGCCAGCGCCAAGGCAGGGGGCTACGAGCAGTACGTC.

Points on this clonotype: One end of the junction does not line up with germline, which may come from a read error. This chain connects TRBV7-9 to TRBJ2-4; D unclear. From germline, CDR1 is SEHNR and CDR2 FQNEAQ (reference sequence). The CDR3 runs 16 residues. DNA of the CDR3: TGTGCCAGCAGCCTAGTTGGCTACTCAGCCAAAAACATTCACTACTTC. This encodes CASSLVGYSAKNIHYF.

Many counts were recorded for this clonotype. The chain employs TRBV7-9 and TRBJ2-2; D not certain. CDR3 length: 16 residues. The germline V and J ends were trimmed by 3 bases and 3 bases, with 14 bases remaining between them. Germline CDR1 reads SEHNR; CDR2 reads FQNEAQ (reference sequence). The CDR3 region is CASSFTYPADTGELFF. CDR3 bases: TGTGCCAGCAGCTTCACATACCCGGCGGACACCGGGGAGCTGTTTTTT.

The CDR3 region is CASSLFSMQRDDGYTF. DNA of the CDR3: TGTGCCAGCAGTTTATTTTCTATGCAGAGGGATGATGGCTACACCTTC. This rearrangement joins TRBV27 to TRBJ1-2; D not certain. From germline, CDR1 is MNHEY and CDR2 SMNVEV (reference sequence). V gave up 1 base and J gave up 6 bases, with 18 bases separating them. The CDR3 length is 16 residues.

Only a few counts were recorded for this clonotype. This rearrangement joins TRBV29-1 to TRBJ2-7; TRBD1 might be the D (5 bases). Trimming took 1 base from V and 3 from J, leaving 10 bases between them. In germline, CDR1 is SQVTM, CDR2 ANQGSEA. The CDR3 is 13 residues long. The CDR3 DNA follows: TGCAGCGTTGAAGGGGCCAGGGACTACGAGCAGTACTTC. This encodes CSVEGARDYEQYF.

Only a few counts were recorded for this clonotype. The V gene is TRBV5-1, the J gene TRBJ2-1, with 9 bases identical to TRBD1. CDR1 SGHRS and CDR2 YFSETQ come from the germline V gene. CDR3 size: 15 residues. V was pared by 0 bases and J by 7 bases, with 5 bases of the junction left unmatched. The CDR3 coding sequence is TGCGCCAGCAGCTTGGACACAGGGGGCAGAAATGAGCAGTTCTTC. Its translation is CASSLDTGGRNEQFF.

The CDR3 DNA follows: TGTGCCAGCAGTTTTCTCGTTGACAGGGTGAACACTGAAGCTTTCTTT. It yields the protein CASSFLVDRVNTEAFF. The rearrangement joins TRBV12-3 or TRBV12-4 to TRBJ1-1; 7 nucleotides match TRBD1. V was clipped by 3 bases and J by 0 bases; unmatched bases: 7. The CDR3 spans 16 residues.

The chain joins TRBV9 to TRBJ1-2, with D possibly being TRBD1 (5 bases). Trimming stripped 5 bases from V and 4 bases from J, with 12 bases between. From germline, CDR1 is SGDLS and CDR2 YYNGEE. The CDR3 runs 13 residues. The CDR3 bases are TGTGCCAGCAGTCTCCGGGACGGCTATGGCTACACCTTC. Translation gives CASSLRDGYGYTF.

This clonotype was seen once. This may arise from a read error, as a much more abundant clone is one base away. The chain has TRBV7-2 and TRBJ2-7; unclear D gene. This CDR3 comprises 14 residues. CDR1 and CDR2 (germline): SGHTA, FQGNSA. The CDR3 sequence is CASNLGTILREQYF. For the CDR3, the DNA is TGTGCCAGCAACTTAGGAACCATCCTACGAGAGCAGTACTTC.

V usage is TRBV2 and J usage is TRBJ2-5; D remains unclear. V gave up 3 bases and J gave up 5 bases, with 10 bases separating them. From germline, CDR1 is SNHLY and CDR2 FYNNEI. This CDR3 has 13 amino acids. The CDR3 spells CASSDLMVETQYF. The CDR3 DNA sequence: TGTGCCAGCAGTGACTTAATGGTGGAGACCCAGTACTTC.

The chain joins TRBV5-6 to TRBJ2-5; D unresolved. Germline CDR1 SGHDT, CDR2 YYEEEE. The CDR3 sequence is 13 residues long. With 1 base removed from V and 4 bases from J, the gap between germline ends came to 8 bases. CDR3 region: CASSLWNGETQYF. DNA for the CDR3: TGTGCCAGCAGCTTGTGGAACGGAGAGACCCAGTACTTC.

This clonotype was seen only a few times. The chain combines TRBV6-1 with TRBJ1-5; D remains unclear. This CDR3 spans 14 amino acids. Germline lookup yields CDR1 MNHNS and CDR2 SASEGT. Trimming removed 6 bases from V and 8 bases from J, with 17 bases in between. In nucleotides, the CDR3 is TGTGCCAGCAGCGTCCACCGGGAATACGAGCCCCAGCATTTT. This translates into CASSVHREYEPQHF.

This chain connects TRBV15 to TRBJ2-1; 7 nucleotides line up with TRBD2. The CDR3 totals 15 residues. Germline V gene data show CDR1 as LNHNV and CDR2 as YYDKDF (reference sequence). V dropped 0 bases and J dropped 5; count of bases not matched to a gene: 4. DNA for the CDR3: TGTGCCACCAGCAGAGATCCGGGACTAAACAATGAGCAGTTCTTC. It specifies CATSRDPGLNNEQFF.